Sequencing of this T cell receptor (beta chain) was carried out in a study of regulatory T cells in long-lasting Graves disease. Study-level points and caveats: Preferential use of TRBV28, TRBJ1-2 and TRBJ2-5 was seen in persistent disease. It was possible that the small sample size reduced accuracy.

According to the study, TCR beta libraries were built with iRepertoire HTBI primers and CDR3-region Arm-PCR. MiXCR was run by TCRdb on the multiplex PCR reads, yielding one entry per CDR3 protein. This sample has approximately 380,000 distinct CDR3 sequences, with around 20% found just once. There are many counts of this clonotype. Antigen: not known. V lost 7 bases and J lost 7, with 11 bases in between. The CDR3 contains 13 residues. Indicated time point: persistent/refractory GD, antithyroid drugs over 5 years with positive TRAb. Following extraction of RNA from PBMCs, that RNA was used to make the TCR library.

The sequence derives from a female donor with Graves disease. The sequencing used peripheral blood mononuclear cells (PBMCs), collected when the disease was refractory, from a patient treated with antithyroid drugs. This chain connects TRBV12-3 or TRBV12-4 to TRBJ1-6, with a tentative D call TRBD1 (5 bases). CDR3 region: CASKTVGNSPLHF. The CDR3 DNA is TGTGCCAGCAAGACAGTGGGGAATTCACCCCTCCACTTT.